Listed below are T cell receptor beta chains from one sample, sequenced in a study of blood T cell repertoires in COVID-19. Method: immunoSEQ multiplex PCR; TCRdb's copy keeps in-frame clones and lacks some. The table records 150,000 or so clones, approximately 85% of them present only once. Specimen: peripheral blood. These receptors were collected from a man aged 60-69 years with COVID-19, enrolled during active disease. Both conserved end residues are part of each CDR3. The D gene is left open where the match is weak. Clone size is stated in some rows and not others, as once, few, many or a class when expanded.

D gene	clone size	V gene	J gene	CDR3 protein	CDR3 DNA
NA	once	TRBV2	TRBJ2-5	CASTAQQGQETQYF	TGTGCCAGCACCGCCCAACAGGGCCAAGAGACCCAGTACTTC
NA	NA	TRBV30	TRBJ1-2	CARQNRADYGYTF	TGTGCCCGACAGAACAGGGCTGACTATGGCTACACCTTC
NA	NA	TRBV5-6	TRBJ1-2	CASSLDGVGRVLGYTF	TGTGCCAGCAGCTTGGATGGGGTTGGCAGGGTCCTTGGCTACACCTTC
TRBD1	NA	TRBV7-6	TRBJ1-1	CASSLGPGGARDTEAFF	TGTGCCAGCAGCTTAGGTCCAGGGGGCGCAAGGGACACTGAAGCTTTCTTT
TRBD1	NA	TRBV7-2	TRBJ1-4	CASSLRGRRDEKLFF	TGTGCCAGCAGCTTAAGGGGGCGAAGAGATGAAAAACTGTTTTTT
TRBD1	NA	TRBV7-2	TRBJ1-6	CASSSGTGHRNSPLHF	TGTGCCAGCAGCTCGGGGACAGGGCATCGTAATTCACCCCTCCACTTT
NA	NA	TRBV25-1	TRBJ1-2	CASSESVVVGYGYTF	TGTGCCAGCAGTGAATCGGTCGTGGTCGGCTATGGCTACACCTTC
TRBD1	NA	TRBV7-8	TRBJ1-2	CASSKTGAKNYGYTF	TGTGCCAGCAGCAAGACAGGGGCGAAGAACTATGGCTACACCTTC
NA	NA	TRBV29-1	TRBJ1-3	CSVVGVGNTIYF	TGCAGCGTTGTAGGGGTTGGAAACACCATATATTTT
TRBD1	once	TRBV5-1	TRBJ1-1	CASSLGAGGSFPEAFF	TGCGCCAGCAGCCTGGGCGCAGGGGGTAGTTTTCCTGAAGCTTTCTTT
TRBD1	once	TRBV19	TRBJ1-2	CASSFDRAKDGYTF	TGTGCCAGTAGCTTCGACAGGGCAAAGGATGGCTACACCTTC
NA	NA	TRBV18	TRBJ1-3	CASSPLESTGKTGNTIYF	TGTGCCAGCTCACCACTCGAATCAACAGGGAAGACTGGAAACACCATATATTTT
NA	NA	TRBV7-2	TRBJ1-5	CASSLESVAQPQHF	TGTGCCAGCAGCTTAGAGAGTGTTGCCCAGCCCCAGCATTTT
TRBD1	NA	TRBV9	TRBJ1-2	CASSPDQGQGLLYTF	TGTGCCAGCAGCCCCGACCAGGGACAGGGCCTTCTCTACACCTTC
NA	once	TRBV11-3	TRBJ2-3	CASSLVRGGTDTQYF	TGTGCCAGCAGCTTAGTCAGGGGAGGCACAGATACGCAGTATTTT
TRBD1	NA	TRBV14	TRBJ2-7	CASSPTGTGTEQYF	TGTGCCAGCAGCCCTACCGGGACAGGGACCGAGCAGTACTTC
TRBD2	NA	TRBV7-8	TRBJ2-1	CASSRAGGGANEQFF	TGTGCCAGCAGCCGAGCGGGAGGGGGGGCCAATGAGCAGTTCTTC
NA	NA	TRBV6-5	TRBJ1-1	CASNRQAEAFF	TGTGCCAGCAATAGACAGGCTGAAGCTTTCTTT
NA	NA	TRBV19	TRBJ2-7	CASSTWTAPYEQYF	TGTGCCAGTAGTACATGGACTGCCCCCTACGAGCAGTACTTC
NA	NA	TRBV9	TRBJ1-2	CASSVGGGGGSYGYTF	TGTGCCAGCAGCGTAGGTGGCGGGGGAGGAAGCTATGGCTACACCTTC
NA	NA	TRBV27	TRBJ1-5	CASRPSGGMGQPQHF	TGTGCCAGCAGACCCTCGGGGGGTATGGGTCAGCCCCAGCATTTT
NA	NA	TRBV30	TRBJ2-7	CAWRGGWSAYEQYF	TGTGCCTGGAGGGGGGGTTGGTCGGCCTACGAGCAGTACTTC
NA	NA	TRBV30	TRBJ2-2	CAFIKPGKNTGELFF	TGTGCCTTCATAAAACCAGGGAAGAACACCGGGGAGCTGTTTTTT